These 30 T cell receptor beta chains came from one sample sequenced in a study of blood T cell repertoires in COVID-19. The method was immunoSEQ multiplex PCR; TCRdb's version includes in-frame clones alone and lacks a portion of them. The table shows 150,000 to 200,000 clones, with around nine tenths occurring only once. The sequencing input was peripheral blood. Receptor source: a man younger than 30 with active or convalescent COVID-19.

This sequence joins TRBV7-9 and TRBJ1-3; 7 bases align to TRBD1. From germline, CDR1 is SEHNR and CDR2 FQNEAQ (reference sequence). With 5 bases clipped from V and 3 bases from J, the junction kept 7 bases outside the gene matches. This CDR3 spans 15 amino acids. The chain's CDR3 is CASSPGSGGGNTIYF. The CDR3 DNA reads as TGTGCCAGCAGCCCCGGGTCAGGGGGTGGAAACACCATATATTTT.

The chain is built from TRBV5-1 and TRBJ2-1, with 11 bases fitting TRBD1. Per germline, CDR1 SGHRS and CDR2 YFSETQ. This CDR3 is 16 amino acids long. After removal of 7 bases from V and 4 bases from J, the junction contained 10 bases not matched to a gene. The CDR3 coding sequence is TGCGCCAGCGGGTCTGGACAGGGGGCAAATTACAATGAGCAGTTCTTC. This encodes CASGSGQGANYNEQFF.

The chain carries TRBV9 and TRBJ1-6; 7 bases are a match to TRBD1. The CDR3 covers 15 residues. The germline gives CDR1 SGDLS, CDR2 YYNGEE. V gave up 0 bases and J gave up 9 bases; unmatched junction bases: 6. The CDR3 DNA reads as TGTGCCAGCAGCGTAGGGACAGGCAACCTTTCACCCCTCCACTTT. It codes for CASSVGTGNLSPLHF.

The CDR3 spells CASKTGLAGANVLTF. The DNA for the CDR3 is TGTGCCAGCAAAACAGGATTAGCTGGGGCCAACGTCCTGACTTTC. The chain joins TRBV3-1 (or the pseudogene TRBV3-2) to TRBJ2-6, with D perhaps TRBD1 (5 bases). CDR3 size: 15 residues. Germline V gene sequence: CDR1 LGHDT, CDR2 YNNKEL (reference sequence). Trimming removed 7 bases at V and 2 bases at J, with 12 bases between.

In regard to this clone: Other DNA sequences in this sample translate to the same CDR3. V gene TRBV12-3 or TRBV12-4 combines with J gene TRBJ2-2; D is ambiguous. V lost 6 bases to trimming and J lost 4 bases, with 6 bases between them. The CDR3 is 12 amino acids. DNA of the CDR3: TGTGCCAGCAGCCGAGGCACCGGGGAGCTGTTTTTT. This sequence encodes CASSRGTGELFF.

The V call is TRBV11-2, the J call TRBJ1-1; D uncertain. This CDR3 spans 12 amino acids. Germline assignment: CDR1 SGHAT and CDR2 FQNNGV. The V end was cut by 4 bases, the J end by 11 bases, with 14 bases between. In DNA form, the CDR3 reads TGTGCCAGCAGCTCCACAGACCTAGCGGCTTTCTTT. This encodes CASSSTDLAAFF.

This clone was detected only a few times. This chain joins TRBV25-1 and TRBJ1-1; 9 bases align to TRBD1. V trimming: 3 bases; J trimming: 10 bases; junction bases outside the gene matches: 6. This CDR3 has 13 residues. Germline assignment: CDR1 MGHDK and CDR2 SYGVNS. The CDR3 here is CASSEDRGLGAFF. DNA of the CDR3: TGTGCCAGCAGTGAGGACAGGGGACTCGGAGCTTTCTTT.

The CDR3 spells CASGGTGRPNTGELFF. The CDR3 coding sequence is TGTGCCAGCGGAGGGACAGGGAGACCGAACACCGGGGAGCTGTTTTTT. The chain combines TRBV2 with TRBJ2-2, with 9 bases matching TRBD1. This CDR3 comprises 16 residues. Per the germline V gene, CDR1 is SNHLY and CDR2 is FYNNEI. V lost 8 bases to trimming and J lost 0 bases; unmatched junction nucleotides: 7.

This chain joins TRBV7-2 and TRBJ1-2, with D hard to call. The CDR3 covers 13 residues. Trimming took 7 bases from V and 8 from J, leaving 17 bases between them. Germline V CDR1 and CDR2: SGHTA, FQGNSA. CDR3 protein: CASTPSPSLGYTF. The CDR3 DNA is TGTGCCAGCACCCCAAGCCCGTCCTTAGGCTACACCTTC.

V gene TRBV7-9 combines with J gene TRBJ2-7; TRBD2 matches at 8 bases. Looked up from germline, CDR1 is SEHNR and CDR2 is FQNEAQ (reference sequence). This CDR3 is built from 16 residues. The trim removed 1 base at V and 5 bases at J, leaving 10 bases unmatched. The CDR3 DNA reads as TGTGCCAGCAGCTTAGTTTCGGGAGGGCCTAAAGACGAGCAGTACTTC. The encoded protein is CASSLVSGGPKDEQYF.

This clone has a single count. The genes are TRBV18 and TRBJ1-1; D not resolved. Germline V gives CDR1 KGHSH, CDR2 LQKENI. CDR3 length: 12 amino acids. V lost 5 bases, J lost 7 bases, and 11 bases lay in between. The CDR3 loop is CASSAAGVEAFF. CDR3 DNA sequence: TGTGCCAGCTCAGCGGCCGGGGTTGAAGCTTTCTTT.

This clone has just one count. The chain uses TRBV4-3 and TRBJ2-3; 13 bases map to TRBD2. The V gene end was trimmed by 0 bases and the J gene end by 7 bases; junction bases not matched to a gene: 10. The CDR3 is made up of 18 amino acids. Germline V gives CDR1 LGHNA, CDR2 YSLEER. Here the CDR3 reads CASSQEWTSGSDGYTQYF. The CDR3 nucleotides are TGCGCCAGCAGCCAAGAATGGACTAGCGGGAGTGACGGTTATACGCAGTATTTT.

The chain has TRBV25-1 and TRBJ1-6, with D perhaps matching TRBD1 (5 bases). This CDR3 is built from 14 residues. Germline values: CDR1 MGHDK, CDR2 SYGVNS. V was pared by 7 bases and J by 9 bases, with 16 bases between. The CDR3 loop is CASTHDSPASPLHF. In DNA form, the CDR3 reads TGTGCCAGCACCCACGACAGCCCCGCTTCACCCCTCCACTTT.

This sequence joins TRBV28 and TRBJ1-3; perhaps TRBD1 as D (6 bases). Germline V gene lookup returns CDR1 MDHEN and CDR2 SYDVKM. V lost 7 bases to trimming and J lost 2 bases, with 9 bases between them. CDR3 length: 13 amino acids. The CDR3 DNA reads TGTGCCAGCAATTCAGGGGCTGGAAACACCATATATTTT. This gives the protein CASNSGAGNTIYF.

This chain uses TRBV19 with TRBJ1-1; D ambiguous. Per the germline V gene, CDR1 is LNHDA and CDR2 is SQIVND (reference sequence). The CDR3 is 14 amino acids. Trimming took off 5 bases at V and 1 base at J, with 11 bases between the two ends. DNA for the CDR3: TGTGCCAGTAGTGCCTCCAGATCGAACACTGAAGCTTTCTTT. As protein: CASSASRSNTEAFF.

This clone has only one observation. The chain couples TRBV24-1 to TRBJ1-2, with D possibly TRBD1 on 5 matching bases. Germline loops: CDR1 KGHDR, CDR2 SFDVKD. The CDR3 consists of 13 residues. Trimming cost V 2 bases and J 7 bases, with 10 bases left between them. CDR3 protein: CATSDSGIGGYTF. DNA of the CDR3: TGTGCCACCAGTGATTCAGGGATAGGTGGCTACACCTTC.

The genes are TRBV7-2 and TRBJ2-3, with 14 bases that match TRBD2. V trimming: 5 bases; J trimming: 4 bases; junction bases outside the gene matches: 11. Germline V gives CDR1 SGHTA, CDR2 FQGNSA. The CDR3 covers 18 residues. Written as DNA, the CDR3 is TGTGCCAGCAGCCGGCGAGGGACTAGCGGGAGTAGGTCAGATACGCAGTATTTT. It specifies CASSRRGTSGSRSDTQYF. Filled out from reference TRBV7-2 and TRBJ2-3, the complete variable domain reads GAGVSQSPSNKVTEKGKDVELRCDPISGHTALYWYRQSLGQGLEFLIYFQGNSAPDKSGLPSDRFSAERTGGSVSTLTIQRTQQEDSAVYLCASSRRGTSGSRSDTQYFGPGTRLTVL.

The chain joins TRBV5-1 to TRBJ1-3, with a weak D call TRBD1 (5 bases). Per the germline V gene, CDR1 is SGHRS and CDR2 is YFSETQ. The CDR3 is made up of 17 amino acids. With 4 bases removed from V and 8 bases from J, the gap between germline ends came to 25 bases. CDR3: CASSRTFGDGSQDTIYF. CDR3 coding DNA: TGCGCCAGCAGCCGAACCTTTGGGGACGGGAGTCAGGACACCATATATTTT.

V and J are TRBV30 and TRBJ1-1; a weak D match, TRBD1 (5 bases). There are 13 residues in the CDR3. The V gene's germline CDR1 is GTSNPN and CDR2 SVGIG (reference sequence). V lost 3 bases to trimming and J lost 1 base, with 9 bases between them. CDR3 sequence: CAWSRDRNTEAFF. CDR3 bases: TGTGCCTGGAGCAGAGACAGGAACACTGAAGCTTTCTTT.

In this sample, this clone turned up a few times. This chain links TRBV11-3 with TRBJ2-7, with 9 nucleotides matching TRBD2. V lost 2 bases and J lost 5; bases outside the gene matches: 7. CDR3 length: 15 amino acids. Germline V gene data show CDR1 as SGHNT and CDR2 as YENEEA. CDR3 in amino acids: CASSLPSGRSHEQYF. The CDR3 DNA reads TGTGCCAGCAGCTTACCCAGCGGGAGGTCGCACGAGCAGTACTTC.

The chain couples TRBV30 to TRBJ1-4; D is ambiguous. Trimming stripped 1 base from V and 6 bases from J, with 18 bases between. Germline CDR1 GTSNPN, CDR2 SVGIG (reference sequence). CDR3 size: 16 residues. The CDR3 here is CAWSGARRARDEKLFF. CDR3 nucleotides: TGTGCCTGGAGTGGTGCCAGGAGGGCCCGGGATGAAAAACTGTTTTTT.

The rearrangement links TRBV6-2 or TRBV6-3 to TRBJ1-1; the match to TRBD1 covers 7 bases. Losses at the gene ends were 2 bases for V and 1 base for J; bases not matched to a gene: 7. This CDR3 is 16 amino acids long. Germline V lookup: CDR1 MNHEY, CDR2 SVGEGT. In nucleotides, the CDR3 is TGTGCCAGCAGTTACCCTTATGGGACAGAGAACACTGAAGCTTTCTTT. Its protein is CASSYPYGTENTEAFF.

This rearrangement joins TRBV7-6 to TRBJ1-5; maybe TRBD1 (5 bases). This CDR3 region has 14 residues. V was trimmed by 1 base and J by 9 bases, leaving 13 bases between them. From germline, CDR1 is SGHVS and CDR2 FNYEAQ. The CDR3 DNA is TGTGCCAGCAGCTTAGGGGGGGTTGCGGGGCCCCAGCATTTT. This translates into CASSLGGVAGPQHF.

The V and J genes are TRBV19 and TRBJ2-4; a possible D gene is TRBD2 (6 bases). CDR1 and CDR2 (germline): LNHDA, SQIVND (reference sequence). V was trimmed by 5 bases and J by 2 bases, leaving 19 bases between them. CDR3 length: 17 amino acids. The CDR3: CASSSIRGRDPKNIQYF. CDR3 bases: TGTGCCAGTAGTTCCATACGGGGGAGAGATCCCAAAAACATTCAGTACTTC.

The chain links TRBV19 to TRBJ2-5, with TRBD2 matching 9 bases. V shed 7 bases and J 13 bases; nucleotides not matched to a gene: 16. The CDR3 length is 14 residues. CDR1 and CDR2 from the germline V gene are LNHDA and SQIVND (reference sequence). The CDR3 protein is CASTPPGLARVRYF. The CDR3 region has the DNA TGTGCCAGTACCCCGCCGGGACTAGCTCGGGTGAGGTACTTC.

The V call is TRBV2, the J call TRBJ1-1; 8 nucleotides line up with TRBD1. Germline V CDR1 and CDR2: SNHLY, FYNNEI. Trimming took 7 bases from V and 5 from J; bases not matched to a gene: 6. CDR3 length equals 13 residues. In DNA form, the CDR3 reads TGTGCCAGCATAGGACAGGGCGGTACTGAAGCTTTCTTT. Amino acid sequence: CASIGQGGTEAFF.

The chain links TRBV11-3 to TRBJ1-1; unclear D gene. V was shortened by 0 bases and J by 2 bases, with 7 bases between the two germline ends. This CDR3 spans 14 amino acids. Germline assignment: CDR1 SGHNT and CDR2 YENEEA. CDR3 DNA: TGTGCCAGCAGCTTAGAGGGCCCTAACACTGAAGCTTTCTTT. This translates into CASSLEGPNTEAFF.

The chain employs TRBV5-1 and TRBJ2-2; no clear D gene. From germline, CDR1 is SGHRS and CDR2 YFSETQ. The CDR3 length is 13 residues. Deletions cut 0 bases from V and 3 bases from J, with 3 bases between. DNA of the CDR3: TGCGCCAGCAGCTTGGTAGACACCGGGGAGCTGTTTTTT. This gives the protein CASSLVDTGELFF.

This clone was detected once. CDR3 nucleotides: TGTGCCAGCAGCCCGGACAGGGCCTACGAGCAGTACTTC. Its translation is CASSPDRAYEQYF. The chain combines TRBV7-2 with TRBJ2-7; 8 nucleotides agree with TRBD1. This CDR3 contains 13 residues. V shed 5 bases, J shed 2 bases, and the junction held 2 bases outside the gene matches. Germline lookup yields CDR1 SGHTA and CDR2 FQGNSA.

The chain joins TRBV11-2 to TRBJ2-5, with D uncertain. V lost 6 bases to trimming and J lost 3 bases, with 5 bases between them. The CDR3 is made up of 11 amino acids. The germline V gene encodes CDR1 SGHAT and CDR2 FQNNGV. CDR3 residues: CASRGEETQYF. The CDR3 DNA reads as TGTGCCAGCAGGGGCGAAGAGACCCAGTACTTC.